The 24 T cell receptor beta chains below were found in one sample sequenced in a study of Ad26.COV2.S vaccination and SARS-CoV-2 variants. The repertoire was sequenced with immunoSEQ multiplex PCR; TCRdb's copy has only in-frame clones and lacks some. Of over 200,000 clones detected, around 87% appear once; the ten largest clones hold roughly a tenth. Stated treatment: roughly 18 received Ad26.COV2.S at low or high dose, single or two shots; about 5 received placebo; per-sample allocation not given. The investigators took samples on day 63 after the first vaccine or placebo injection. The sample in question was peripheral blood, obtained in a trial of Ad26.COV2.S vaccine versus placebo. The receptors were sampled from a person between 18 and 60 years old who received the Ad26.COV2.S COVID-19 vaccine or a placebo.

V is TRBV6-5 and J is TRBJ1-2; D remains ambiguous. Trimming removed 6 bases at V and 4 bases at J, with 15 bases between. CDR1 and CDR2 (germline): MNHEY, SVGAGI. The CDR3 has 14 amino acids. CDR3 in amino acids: CASSLEGASYGYTF. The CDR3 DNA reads TGTGCCAGCAGCCTAGAAGGAGCTTCCTATGGCTACACCTTC.

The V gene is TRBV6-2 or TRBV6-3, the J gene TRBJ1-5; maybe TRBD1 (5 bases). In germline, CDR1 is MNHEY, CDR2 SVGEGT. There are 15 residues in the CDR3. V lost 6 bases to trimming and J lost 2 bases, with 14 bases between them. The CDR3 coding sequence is TGTGCCAGCAGCCAAGTGGGGGTTGGCAATCAGCCCCAGCATTTT. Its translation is CASSQVGVGNQPQHF.

Written as DNA, the CDR3 is TGTGCCAGCATCCCGGGACAGGGGCCCGGCTACACCTTC. Its protein is CASIPGQGPGYTF. This sequence joins TRBV6-9 and TRBJ1-2; the match to TRBD1 covers 10 bases. Germline V gene data show CDR1 as MNHGY and CDR2 as SVAAGI. The J segment lost 8 bases and the V segment lost 7 bases, leaving 7 bases of the junction unmatched. The CDR3 runs to 13 residues.

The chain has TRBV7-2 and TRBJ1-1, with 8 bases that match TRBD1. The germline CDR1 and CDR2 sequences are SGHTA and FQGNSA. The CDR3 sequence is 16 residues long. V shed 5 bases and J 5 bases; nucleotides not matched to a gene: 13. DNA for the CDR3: TGTGCCAGCAGCACGCCAGGGGGCGGCGGTCGAACTGAAGCTTTCTTT. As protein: CASSTPGGGGRTEAFF.

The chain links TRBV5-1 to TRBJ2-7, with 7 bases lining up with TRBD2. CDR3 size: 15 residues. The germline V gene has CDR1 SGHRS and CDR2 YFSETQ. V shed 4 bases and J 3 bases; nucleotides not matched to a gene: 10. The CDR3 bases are TGCGCCAGCAGCCCGGACGTGGGAGGGCACTACGAGCAGTACTTC. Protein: CASSPDVGGHYEQYF.

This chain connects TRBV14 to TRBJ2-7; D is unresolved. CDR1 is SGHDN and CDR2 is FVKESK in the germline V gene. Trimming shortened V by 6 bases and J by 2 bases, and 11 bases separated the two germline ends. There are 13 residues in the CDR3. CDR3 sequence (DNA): TGTGCCAGCAGACGGACGCCCGCCTACGAGCAGTACTTC. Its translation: CASRRTPAYEQYF.

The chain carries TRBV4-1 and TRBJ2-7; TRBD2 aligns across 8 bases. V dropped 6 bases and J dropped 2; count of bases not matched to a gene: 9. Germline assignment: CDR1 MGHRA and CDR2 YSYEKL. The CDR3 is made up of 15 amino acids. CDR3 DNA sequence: TGCGCCAGCAGTCCAACTAGCGGAGGTCCCTACGAGCAGTACTTC. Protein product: CASSPTSGGPYEQYF.

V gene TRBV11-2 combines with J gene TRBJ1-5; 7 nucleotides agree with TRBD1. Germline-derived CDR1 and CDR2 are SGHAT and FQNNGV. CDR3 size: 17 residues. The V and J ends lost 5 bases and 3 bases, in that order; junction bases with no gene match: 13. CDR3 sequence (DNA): TGTGCCAGCAGCAACTGGGGGGCAGGGGGAACCAATCAGCCCCAGCATTTT. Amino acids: CASSNWGAGGTNQPQHF.

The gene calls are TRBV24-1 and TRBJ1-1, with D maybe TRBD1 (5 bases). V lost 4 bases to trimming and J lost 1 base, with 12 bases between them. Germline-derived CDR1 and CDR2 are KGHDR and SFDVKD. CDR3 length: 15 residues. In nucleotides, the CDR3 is TGTGCCACCAGTGACCCGACAGACCCGAACACTGAAGCTTTCTTT. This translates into CATSDPTDPNTEAFF.

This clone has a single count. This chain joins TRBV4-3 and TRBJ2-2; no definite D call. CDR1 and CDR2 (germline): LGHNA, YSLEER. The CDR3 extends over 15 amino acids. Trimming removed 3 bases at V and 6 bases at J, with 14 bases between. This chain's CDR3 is CASSQAAYLPGELFF. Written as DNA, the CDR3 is TGCGCCAGCAGCCAGGCTGCATACCTTCCCGGGGAGCTGTTTTTT.

DNA of the CDR3: TGCGCCAGCAGCCAACGACGCGGGATGGGTGAGCAGTTCTTC. Amino acid sequence: CASSQRRGMGEQFF. The chain links TRBV4-1 to TRBJ2-1, with D perhaps TRBD2 (6 bases). The CDR3 is 14 residues long. V dropped 2 bases and J dropped 9 bases, with 14 bases sitting between them. Germline assignment: CDR1 MGHRA and CDR2 YSYEKL.

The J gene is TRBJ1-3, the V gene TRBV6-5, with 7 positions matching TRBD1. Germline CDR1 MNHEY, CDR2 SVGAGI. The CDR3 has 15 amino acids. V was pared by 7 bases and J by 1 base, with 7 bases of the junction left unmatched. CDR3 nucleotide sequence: TGTGCCAGCAAGACAGGGTTCTTGTCTGGAAACACCATATATTTT. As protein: CASKTGFLSGNTIYF.

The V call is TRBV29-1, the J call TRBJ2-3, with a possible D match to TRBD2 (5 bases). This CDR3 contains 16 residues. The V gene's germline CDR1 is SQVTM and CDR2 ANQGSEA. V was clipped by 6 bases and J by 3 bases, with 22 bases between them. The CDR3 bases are TGCAGCGTGAAAATTGGGAGCTCTACAAGAACAGATACGCAGTATTTT. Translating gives CSVKIGSSTRTDTQYF.

CDR3 nucleotides: TGTGCCAGCAGTTTTGGGGGCGCGGTCGTGAATGAGCAGTTCTTC. The encoded protein is CASSFGGAVVNEQFF. This chain links TRBV6-2 or TRBV6-3 with TRBJ2-1; D might be TRBD1 (6 bases). There are 15 residues in the CDR3. V was trimmed by 4 bases and J by 7 bases, leaving 17 bases between them. The germline gives CDR1 MNHEY, CDR2 SVGEGT.

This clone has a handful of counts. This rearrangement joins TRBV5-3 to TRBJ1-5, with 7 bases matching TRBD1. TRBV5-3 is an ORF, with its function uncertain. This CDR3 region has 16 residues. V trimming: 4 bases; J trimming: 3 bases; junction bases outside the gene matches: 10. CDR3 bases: TGTGCCAGAAGCGGGACGGGACAGAGGATCAATCAGCCCCAGCATTTT. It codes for CARSGTGQRINQPQHF.

The CDR3 coding sequence is TGTGCCAGCACAGACCGGGACTCCTTTTTAGGGGAGCAGTACTTC. Translated, it gives CASTDRDSFLGEQYF. V and J are TRBV28 and TRBJ2-7, with a possible D match to TRBD2 (6 bases). Germline V CDR1 and CDR2: MDHEN, SYDVKM. The V and J ends lost 7 bases and 7 bases respectively, with 23 bases between them. This CDR3 contains 15 residues.

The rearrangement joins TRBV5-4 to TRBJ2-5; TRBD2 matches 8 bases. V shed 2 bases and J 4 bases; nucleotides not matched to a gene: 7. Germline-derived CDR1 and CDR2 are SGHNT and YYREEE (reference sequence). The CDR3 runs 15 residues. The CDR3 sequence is CASSFRGGARETQYF. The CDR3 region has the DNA TGTGCCAGCAGCTTTCGGGGGGGGGCTCGAGAGACCCAGTACTTC.

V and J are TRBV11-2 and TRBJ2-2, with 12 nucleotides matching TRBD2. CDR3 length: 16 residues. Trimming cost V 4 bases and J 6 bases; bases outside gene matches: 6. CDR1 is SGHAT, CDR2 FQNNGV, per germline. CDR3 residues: CASSSLAGGSAGELFF. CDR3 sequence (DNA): TGTGCCAGCAGCTCTCTAGCGGGGGGGAGTGCCGGGGAGCTGTTTTTT. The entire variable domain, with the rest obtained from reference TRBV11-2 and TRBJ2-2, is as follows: EAGVAQSPRYKIIEKRQSVAFWCNPISGHATLYWYQQILGQGPKLLIQFQNNGVVDDSQLPKDRFSAERLKGVDSTLKIQPAKLEDSAVYLCASSSLAGGSAGELFFGEGSRLTVL.

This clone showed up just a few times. The CDR3 nucleotides read TGCAGCGTACCCAGGGGGCGGGAGACCCAGTACTTC. Translating gives CSVPRGRETQYF. The chain is built from TRBV29-1 and TRBJ2-5; 8 positions match TRBD1. The CDR3 sequence is 12 residues long. Germline V CDR1 and CDR2: SQVTM, ANQGSEA. With V trimmed by 6 bases and J by 5 bases, 5 bases remained unmatched.

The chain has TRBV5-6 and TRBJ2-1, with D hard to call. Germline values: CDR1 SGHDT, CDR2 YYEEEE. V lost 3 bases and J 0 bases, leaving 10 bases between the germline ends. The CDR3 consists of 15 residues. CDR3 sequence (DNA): TGTGCCAGCAGCTCTACGGAATTCTCCTACAATGAGCAGTTCTTC. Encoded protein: CASSSTEFSYNEQFF.

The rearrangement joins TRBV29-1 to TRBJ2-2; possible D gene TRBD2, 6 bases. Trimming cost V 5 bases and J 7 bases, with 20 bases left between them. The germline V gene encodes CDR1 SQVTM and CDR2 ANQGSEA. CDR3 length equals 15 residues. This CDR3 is CSVRDGGDGIGELFF. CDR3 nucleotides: TGCAGCGTTCGAGACGGAGGGGACGGTATCGGGGAGCTGTTTTTT.

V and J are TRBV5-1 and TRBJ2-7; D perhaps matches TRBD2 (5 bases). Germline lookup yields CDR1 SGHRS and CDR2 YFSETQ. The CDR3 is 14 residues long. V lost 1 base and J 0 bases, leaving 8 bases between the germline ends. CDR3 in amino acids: CASSLRGPSYEQYF. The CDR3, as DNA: TGCGCCAGCAGCTTGAGAGGGCCCTCCTACGAGCAGTACTTC.

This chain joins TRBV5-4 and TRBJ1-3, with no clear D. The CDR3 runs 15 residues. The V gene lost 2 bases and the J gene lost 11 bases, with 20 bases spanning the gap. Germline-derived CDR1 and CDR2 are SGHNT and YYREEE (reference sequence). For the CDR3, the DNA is TGTGCCAGCAGCTTCCAGATATTGGCCAAACAACCCATATATTTT. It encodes CASSFQILAKQPIYF.

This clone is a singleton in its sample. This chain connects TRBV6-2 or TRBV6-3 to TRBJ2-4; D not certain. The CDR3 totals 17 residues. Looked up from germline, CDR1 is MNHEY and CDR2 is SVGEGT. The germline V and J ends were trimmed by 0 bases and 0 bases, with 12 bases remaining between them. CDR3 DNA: TGTGCCAGCAGTTACTCGGGTTCAGCTCTAGCCAAAAACATTCAGTACTTC. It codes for CASSYSGSALAKNIQYF.